The source of this T cell receptor (beta chain) is a study of blood T cell repertoires in COVID-19. Study details: Specimens from acute and convalescent COVID-19 originated in the United States, Italy and Spain. Sources were T cells, B-cell-depleted T cells, or PBMCs; the material itself was cDNA or gDNA.

Original processing methods: Counts of nucleated cells, estimated from reference gene primer amplification, were obtained. Profiling relied on immunoSEQ multiplex PCR, and the TCRdb table lists in-frame clones only, not all of them. Clone size and the V and J calls come from that table; the DNA yielded D and trimming. Here the sample spans some 87,000 clones, under 90% being singletons. V shed 4 bases and J shed 4 bases, with 4 bases lying between them. This CDR3 spans 12 amino acids. CDR1 and CDR2 (germline): LGHDT, YNNKEL (reference sequence). The sequenced sample consisted of peripheral blood. The V and J genes are TRBV3-1 (or the pseudogene TRBV3-2) and TRBJ2-2; the D is unclear. This clonotype originated in a human donor in a cohort sampled during active COVID-19. The CDR3 region is CASSPSTGELFF. CDR3 bases: TGTGCCAGCAGCCCGTCCACCGGGGAGCTGTTTTTT.